This TCR beta chain is drawn from a study of tumor and adjacent non-tumor tissue in lung cancer. The library came from three nested PCR rounds adapted from ARM-PCR protocols. Each CDR3 protein is one row after TCRdb ran MiXCR on the multiplex PCR reads. Of 75,000 to 95,000 distinct CDR3 sequences listed, approximately 73% are singletons. Germline loops: CDR1 MNHEY, CDR2 SVGAGI. The CDR3 totals 17 residues. The trim removed 6 bases at V and 5 bases at J, leaving 16 bases unmatched. The template was RNA from unsorted bulk tissue. Distant lung tissue was collected more than 3 cm away from the tumor edge. Chemotherapy-naive patients with new lung cancer underwent thoracic surgery in China, August–late 2014.

The rearrangement joins TRBV6-5 to TRBJ2-1; 7 bases map to TRBD2. Sequencing used distant non-tumor lung tissue. This TCR came from a woman between 45 and 65 years old with non-small cell lung cancer. The CDR3 loop reads CASRHASWWGGDNEQFF. CDR3 in DNA: TGTGCCAGCAGGCATGCCTCGTGGTGGGGGGGGGACAATGAGCAGTTCTTC.